This T cell receptor beta chain was retrieved from a study of identical twins. Trimming removed 1 base at V and 6 bases at J, with 13 bases between. This CDR3 has 14 residues. Germline CDR1 SGHAT, CDR2 FQNNGV. Study-level findings and limits: Models predicted less out-of-frame TCR alpha sharing in monozygotic twins than was found.

TCRdb recomputed calls from the 5' RACE reads with MiXCR, one row per CDR3 protein. The profile covers about 810,000 distinct CDR3 sequences, with over 9% appearing a single time and around 1.5% taken by the ten largest. With respect to this clonotype: The antigen is undetermined.

The same sample was also studied in work on yellow fever vaccine responses in identical twins.

Sample: PBMCs. The rearrangement joins TRBV11-2 to TRBJ2-7, with D perhaps being TRBD1 or TRBD2 (5 bases each). The clonotype originates from a woman in her late teens or twenties in good health. This CDR3 is CASSLVPGTGEQYF. In DNA, the CDR3 is TGTGCCAGCAGCTTAGTACCGGGGACCGGCGAGCAGTACTTC.